The 31 T cell receptor beta chains in this list originate from one sample, sequenced in a study of CD8+ T cells in alopecia areata. As the sequencing template, cDNA was produced by extracting RNA and reverse transcribing it. The assay was immunoSEQ multiplex PCR, and TCRdb's table has in-frame clones only and misses some. The top ten clones hold more than 0.85% of a sample with hundreds of thousands of clones, approximately 60% of them seen once. As for treatment: oral pan-JAK inhibitor, 5-10 mg twice daily. The starting material was CD4+ T cells sorted from blood, obtained around week 54, from a patient treated with tofacitinib. These receptors came from a human donor with alopecia areata.

This chain links TRBV5-1 with TRBJ2-6, with D perhaps matching TRBD1 or TRBD2 (5 bases each). The CDR3 is 17 residues long. Deletions cut 5 bases from V and 0 bases from J, with 15 bases between. Looked up from germline, CDR1 is SGHRS and CDR2 is YFSETQ. In DNA, the CDR3 is TGCGCCAGCAGTTTCGGGACGGGGAGCTCTGGGGCCAACGTCCTGACTTTC. Encoded protein: CASSFGTGSSGANVLTF.

This chain joins TRBV4-3 and TRBJ2-5, with D unresolved. Trimming removed 0 bases at V and 2 bases at J, with 10 bases between. Per the germline V gene, CDR1 is LGHNA and CDR2 is YSLEER. The CDR3 runs 15 residues. The CDR3 spells CASSQDGPGQETQYF. The CDR3 coding sequence is TGCGCCAGCAGCCAAGATGGCCCAGGACAAGAGACCCAGTACTTC.

This clone was seen a few times. The sample contains more than one DNA sequence encoding this CDR3. V usage is TRBV29-1 and J usage is TRBJ1-5; no reliable D call. Germline CDR1 is SQVTM and CDR2 is ANQGSEA. CDR3 length: 12 amino acids. V was pared by 4 bases and J by 4 bases, with 8 bases between. CDR3: CSVGGRNQPQHF. The CDR3 DNA follows: TGCAGCGTTGGGGGTCGTAATCAGCCCCAGCATTTT.

This clone was recorded once. J is TRBJ2-3 and V is TRBV10-3; 7 bases align to TRBD2. Per germline, CDR1 ENHRY and CDR2 SYGVKD. The trim removed 11 bases at V and 0 bases at J, leaving 14 bases unmatched. The CDR3 length is 16 residues. Here the CDR3 reads CAAAGDPSYSTDTQYF. The CDR3 bases are TGTGCCGCCGCGGGGGATCCATCATATAGCACAGATACGCAGTATTTT.

This sequence joins TRBV23-1 and TRBJ1-1; 8 bases are a match to TRBD1. TRBV23-1 is labeled an ORF, and its function is uncertain. V lost 4 bases and J lost 4; bases outside the gene matches: 5. This CDR3 comprises 14 residues. CDR3 sequence: CASSRKGQATEAFF. CDR3 bases: TGCGCCAGCAGTCGCAAGGGACAGGCCACTGAAGCTTTCTTT.

The V and J genes are TRBV9 and TRBJ1-2; D might be TRBD1 (5 bases). Germline V gives CDR1 SGDLS, CDR2 YYNGEE. Trimming removed 0 bases at V and 7 bases at J, with 19 bases between. The length of the CDR3 is 16 residues. The CDR3 loop is CASSVEGRGRSGGYTF. As DNA, the CDR3 is TGTGCCAGCAGCGTAGAGGGCCGGGGCAGATCGGGTGGCTACACCTTC.

The V call is TRBV20-1, the J call TRBJ2-1, with D perhaps TRBD2 (6 bases). The CDR3 has 11 residues. Trimming pared 6 bases from V and 9 bases from J, leaving 12 bases between. Germline V lookup: CDR1 DFQATT, CDR2 SNEGSKA (reference sequence). CDR3 sequence reads: CSAVGGSEQFF. The CDR3 nucleotides read TGCAGTGCGGTCGGGGGTAGTGAGCAGTTCTTC.

This clone was observed a handful of times. The rearrangement uses TRBV6-5 and TRBJ2-5, with a weak D call TRBD2 (7 bases). The CDR3 covers 14 residues. CDR1 and CDR2 (germline): MNHEY, SVGAGI. V was clipped by 8 bases and J by 1 base, with 14 bases between them. The CDR3, as DNA: TGTGCCAGCCAGCCCGGGGGGCGCCAAGAGACCCAGTACTTC. It codes for CASQPGGRQETQYF.

J is TRBJ1-1 and V is TRBV2; no definite D call. Germline CDR1 and CDR2: SNHLY and FYNNEI. This CDR3 spans 12 amino acids. With 6 bases removed from V and 4 bases from J, the gap between germline ends came to 9 bases. This CDR3 reads CASRERVTEAFF. CDR3 nucleotides: TGTGCCAGCAGAGAGAGGGTCACTGAAGCTTTCTTT.

The rearrangement links TRBV6-6 to TRBJ1-1; 11 nucleotides line up with TRBD1. From germline, CDR1 is MNHNY and CDR2 SVGAGI (reference sequence). The V segment lost 6 bases and the J segment 3 bases; nucleotides outside the gene matches: 3. The CDR3 is made up of 14 amino acids. The chain's CDR3 is CASSSGQGDTEAFF. In DNA form, the CDR3 reads TGTGCCAGCAGCTCGGGACAGGGGGACACTGAAGCTTTCTTT.

CDR3 in DNA: TGCGCCAGCAGCTTGGCCAGGGCGCAGGGCACTGAAGCTTTCTTT. Protein sequence: CASSLARAQGTEAFF. The chain couples TRBV5-1 to TRBJ1-1, with D tentatively TRBD1 (5 bases). Looked up from germline, CDR1 is SGHRS and CDR2 is YFSETQ. The V and J ends lost 0 bases and 4 bases respectively, with 13 bases between them. The CDR3 covers 15 residues.

This chain uses TRBV5-1 with TRBJ1-2; D possibly corresponds to TRBD1 (5 bases). Germline loops: CDR1 SGHRS, CDR2 YFSETQ. This CDR3 has 15 amino acids. The V and J ends lost 1 base and 1 base respectively, with 11 bases between them. CDR3 sequence reads: CASSLWRGGNYGYTF. CDR3 nucleotide sequence: TGCGCCAGCAGCTTGTGGCGGGGCGGTAACTATGGCTACACCTTC.

This clone turned up a few times. This chain uses TRBV19 with TRBJ1-6, with 7 bases that match TRBD1. This CDR3 contains 14 residues. Losses at the gene ends were 10 bases for V and 5 bases for J; bases not matched to a gene: 8. Germline V gene data show CDR1 as LNHDA and CDR2 as SQIVND (reference sequence). The CDR3 here is CATTTGTNNSPLHF. The CDR3 nucleotides read TGTGCCACGACGACAGGGACCAATAATTCACCCCTCCACTTT.

J is TRBJ2-4 and V is TRBV23-1; D is perhaps TRBD1 or TRBD2 (5 bases each). Being an ORF, TRBV23-1 has a function that is uncertain. Between the trimmed V and J ends, which lost 6 bases and 0 bases, there was a span of 24 bases. The CDR3 runs to 19 residues. DNA for the CDR3: TGCGCCAGCAGACCCCGGGACGGATTTTCTTTACTAGCCAAAAACATTCAGTACTTC. As protein: CASRPRDGFSLLAKNIQYF.

CDR3 residues: CAWTGTGHSEAFF. CDR3 nucleotide sequence: TGTGCCTGGACCGGGACAGGGCACTCTGAAGCTTTCTTT. V usage is TRBV30 and J usage is TRBJ1-1, with TRBD1 identical over 9 bases. Germline loops: CDR1 GTSNPN, CDR2 SVGIG (reference sequence). The ends lost 4 bases at V and 6 bases at J; junction bases unmatched: 6. The CDR3 spans 13 residues.

The V and J genes are TRBV25-1 and TRBJ2-1; D is possibly TRBD1 (5 bases). CDR3 length: 13 residues. CDR1 and CDR2 from the germline V gene are MGHDK and SYGVNS. The germline V and J ends were trimmed by 0 bases and 10 bases, with 10 bases remaining between them. The CDR3 sequence is CASSEYGRVEQFF. In nucleotides, the CDR3 is TGTGCCAGCAGTGAATACGGCAGGGTGGAGCAGTTCTTC.

The rearrangement links TRBV29-1 to TRBJ2-3, with 7 positions matching TRBD1. Losses at the gene ends were 4 bases for V and 4 bases for J; bases not matched to a gene: 2. This CDR3 spans 12 amino acids. Germline V gives CDR1 SQVTM, CDR2 ANQGSEA. The CDR3 is CSVVGGADTQYF. The DNA for the CDR3 is TGCAGCGTTGTAGGGGGCGCAGATACGCAGTATTTT.

This clone was counted only a few times. The CDR3 nucleotides are TGTGCCAGCAGGCTAGCGGGGGGGCCGGATGAGCAGTTCTTC. It codes for CASRLAGGPDEQFF. The chain carries TRBV7-2 and TRBJ2-1; 12 nucleotides agree with TRBD2. CDR3 length: 14 amino acids. V lost 6 bases to trimming and J lost 8 bases; unmatched junction nucleotides: 5. Per germline, CDR1 SGHTA and CDR2 FQGNSA.

J is TRBJ2-5 and V is TRBV7-6; 10 bases are a match to TRBD1. V was clipped by 3 bases and J by 5 bases; unmatched bases: 9. The CDR3 extends over 16 amino acids. Germline CDR1 reads SGHVS; CDR2 reads FNYEAQ. CDR3 amino acids: CASSFDPTGGAETQYF. The CDR3 DNA follows: TGTGCCAGCAGCTTTGATCCGACAGGGGGCGCGGAGACCCAGTACTTC.

The chain carries TRBV5-4 and TRBJ2-1; 7 nucleotides align to TRBD2. The CDR3 extends over 16 amino acids. Germline V CDR1 and CDR2: SGHNT, YYREEE (reference sequence). V was clipped by 5 bases and J by 7 bases; unmatched bases: 15. CDR3 DNA: TGTGCCAGCAGGACCTCCTTAGGGCTAGCGGATAATGAGCAGTTCTTC. This encodes CASRTSLGLADNEQFF. The full variable domain, in which reference TRBV5-4 and TRBJ2-1 provide the parts outside the CDR3, is ETGVTQSPTHLIKTRGQQVTLRCSSQSGHNTVSWYQQALGQGPQFIFQYYREEENGRGNFPPRFSGLQFPNYSSELNVNALELDDSALYLCASRTSLGLADNEQFFGPGTRLTVL.

The chain uses TRBV10-3 and TRBJ2-7; tentatively, D is TRBD1 (5 bases). The CDR3 covers 13 residues. The germline V gene has CDR1 ENHRY and CDR2 SYGVKD. V lost 7 bases, J lost 6 bases, and 16 bases lay in between. The CDR3 region is CAIMGQGQGEQYF. CDR3 DNA: TGTGCCATCATGGGTCAGGGCCAGGGCGAGCAGTACTTC.

The chain joins TRBV11-2 to TRBJ1-2; no clear D gene. The CDR3 is made up of 14 amino acids. V gave up 8 bases and J gave up 5 bases, with 18 bases separating them. From germline, CDR1 is SGHAT and CDR2 FQNNGV. The CDR3 sequence: CASSSSGRRYGYTF. CDR3 nucleotides: TGTGCCAGCTCTAGCAGCGGCAGGAGGTATGGCTACACCTTC.

This chain's CDR3 is CASKRLAGTYEQYF. For the CDR3, the DNA is TGTGCCAGCAAAAGACTAGCGGGAACCTACGAGCAGTACTTC. The chain employs TRBV21-1 and TRBJ2-7; the DNA was not compared with TRBD2, the D call given in the table. TRBV21-1 is flagged as a pseudogene. The CDR3 contains 14 residues.

V and J are TRBV6-5 and TRBJ2-3; perhaps TRBD1 as D (5 bases). Germline V CDR1 and CDR2: MNHEY, SVGAGI. The CDR3 is 13 amino acids. The V gene lost 10 bases and the J gene lost 1 base, with 12 bases spanning the gap. The CDR3 loop is CATRAAGTDTQYF. In DNA, the CDR3 is TGTGCCACCAGGGCGGCGGGCACAGATACGCAGTATTTT.

The chain is built from TRBV6-5 and TRBJ1-2; 8 nucleotides match TRBD1. Germline loops: CDR1 MNHEY, CDR2 SVGAGI. Unmatched junction bases numbered 4, after V lost 0 bases and J lost 4 bases. This CDR3 has 15 amino acids. The CDR3 coding sequence is TGTGCCAGCAGTTACTCGGCAGGGGGCGGCTATGGCTACACCTTC. Its protein is CASSYSAGGGYGYTF.

In this sample, this clone turned up a few times. This sample also contains other DNA sequences that code for the same CDR3. The V call is TRBV29-1, the J call TRBJ2-4; 7 bases align to TRBD1. Germline V gene data show CDR1 as SQVTM and CDR2 as ANQGSEA. V shed 4 bases and J 8 bases; nucleotides not matched to a gene: 11. The CDR3 extends over 14 amino acids. CDR3 in DNA: TGCAGCGTTGTTTTTCTCGACAGGGTTGACATTCAGTACTTC. Residues: CSVVFLDRVDIQYF.

This rearrangement joins TRBV30 to TRBJ2-7; D might be TRBD1 (6 bases). This CDR3 has 11 amino acids. Trimming took off 3 bases at V and 3 bases at J, with 6 bases between the two ends. Germline values: CDR1 GTSNPN, CDR2 SVGIG (reference sequence). The CDR3 DNA reads as TGTGCCTGGAGACAGGGCTACGAGCAGTACTTC. Translated, it gives CAWRQGYEQYF. Using reference TRBV30 and TRBJ2-7 for the parts outside the CDR3, the full variable domain is SQTIHQWPATLVQPVGSPLSLECTVEGTSNPNLYWYRQAAGRGLQLLFYSVGIGQISSEVPQNLSASRPQDRQFILSSKKLLLSDSGFYLCAWRQGYEQYFGPGTRLTVT.

The chain carries TRBV2 and TRBJ1-4, with D perhaps matching TRBD1 (5 bases). Trimming took 4 bases from V and 1 from J, leaving 10 bases between them. Germline CDR1 and CDR2: SNHLY and FYNNEI. The CDR3 is 15 residues long. This chain's CDR3 is CASSAAGGTNEKLFF. CDR3 in DNA: TGTGCCAGCAGTGCGGCGGGGGGAACTAATGAAAAACTGTTTTTT.

This clone has just one count. CDR3 DNA sequence: TGTGCCAGCAGCCCACGCCGATCTAGCGGGGGGTCGGAGACCCAGTACTTC. It specifies CASSPRRSSGGSETQYF. J is TRBJ2-5 and V is TRBV11-2, with 11 bases fitting TRBD2. The CDR3 extends over 17 amino acids. The V segment lost 5 bases and the J segment 5 bases; nucleotides outside the gene matches: 13. Looked up from germline, CDR1 is SGHAT and CDR2 is FQNNGV.

This clone was counted a few times. The chain recombines TRBV7-9 with TRBJ1-4, with 10 bases that match TRBD1. V shed 5 bases, J shed 5 bases, and the junction held 2 bases outside the gene matches. Germline V gives CDR1 SEHNR, CDR2 FQNEAQ (reference sequence). The CDR3 sequence is 14 residues long. In DNA form, the CDR3 reads TGTGCCAGCAGCATGGGACAGGGGAATGAAAAACTGTTTTTT. Amino acids: CASSMGQGNEKLFF.

The chain recombines TRBV30 with TRBJ2-7; D possibly corresponds to TRBD2 (5 bases). This CDR3 has 13 residues. V dropped 0 bases and J dropped 2 bases, with 8 bases sitting between them. The V gene's germline CDR1 is GTSNPN and CDR2 SVGIG (reference sequence). CDR3 sequence (DNA): TGTGCCTGGAGTGTCGGGGAAACCTACGAGCAGTACTTC. Amino acids: CAWSVGETYEQYF.